This T cell receptor (beta chain) was captured in a study of blood T cell repertoires in COVID-19. Whole-study context: In each case, the material was cDNA or gDNA derived from T cells, B-cell-depleted T cells, or PBMCs.

Authors' methods: For nucleated cells, counts were estimated from reference gene primer amplification. Only in-frame clones appear in the TCRdb table, and some are missing; sequencing was by immunoSEQ multiplex PCR. V and J calls plus clone size are reproduced from that table; the DNA served to infer D and trimming. The repertoire holds tens of thousands of clones, with 70% to 90% as singletons. Trimming removed 3 bases from V and 2 bases from J; junction bases left unmatched: 4. This CDR3 has 14 amino acids. The V gene's germline CDR1 is SGHTA and CDR2 FQGNSA. This clonotype was sampled from an older woman with COVID-19, enrolled during active disease. The sample was peripheral blood. The chain has TRBV7-2 and TRBJ2-7; 7 nucleotides line up with TRBD1. The DNA of the CDR3 is TGTGCCAGCAGCTTCCACAGGGGCCCCTACGAGCAGTACTTC. Translating it yields CASSFHRGPYEQYF.